This T cell receptor beta chain was profiled in a study of technical replicates of blood from a few donors. V shed 0 bases and J 5 bases; nucleotides not matched to a gene: 10. The CDR3 consists of 16 residues. Germline loops: CDR1 LNHDA, CDR2 SQIVND (reference sequence). Data came from immunoSEQ multiplex PCR; TCRdb stores just in-frame clones and leaves some out. The sample holds approximately 60,000 clones, just under 90% seen once. Sequencing was performed on PBMCs. This sequence joins TRBV19 and TRBJ2-7; 7 bases agree with TRBD2. This TCR was sampled from a human donor in good health. Some clones in this sample may be carry-over from other donors' samples. The CDR3 protein is CASSIDYVREQHEQYF. The CDR3, as DNA: TGTGCCAGTAGTATAGATTATGTGCGGGAGCAGCACGAGCAGTACTTC.